This T cell receptor (beta chain) was obtained from a study of blood T cell repertoires in COVID-19. Across the whole study: Researchers got acute and convalescent COVID-19 samples from the United States, Italy and Spain. In each case, the material was cDNA or gDNA derived from T cells, B-cell-depleted T cells, or PBMCs.

The V gene end was trimmed by 0 bases and the J gene end by 8 bases; junction bases not matched to a gene: 3. The CDR3 consists of 13 residues. Germline V gene sequence: CDR1 MNHNY, CDR2 SVGAGI (reference sequence). Authors' analysis steps: For nucleated cells, counts were estimated from reference gene primer amplification. This table comes from immunoSEQ multiplex PCR, and its TCRdb copy is limited to in-frame clones, with some not included. The D gene and trimming were derived from the DNA, and the V and J assignments and clone size from that table. The data hold 100,000 to 150,000 clones, with about four fifths observed a single time.

This clonotype was obtained from a woman aged 45-65 years with acute or convalescent COVID-19. Sequencing input: peripheral blood. This chain uses TRBV6-6 with TRBJ1-2; TRBD1 agrees at 7 bases. CDR3 loop: CASSYSTRGGYTF. CDR3 bases: TGTGCCAGCAGTTACTCGACCAGGGGGGGCTACACCTTC.